This T cell receptor beta chain is from a study of identical twins. TCRdb recomputed calls from the 5' RACE reads with MiXCR, one row per CDR3 protein. The table shows some 1,600,000 distinct CDR3 sequences, with 25% to 35% occurring only once. Overall study findings and caveats: A cross-sectional statistical analysis, not follow-up of the same donors, supported the conclusions.

V lost 4 bases and J lost 5; bases outside the gene matches: 12. Germline assignment: CDR1 SGHTA and CDR2 FQGNSA. The CDR3 length is 17 residues. Concerning this clonotype: The antigen is undetermined.

The receptor was isolated from a newborn girl in good health. This chain connects TRBV7-2 to TRBJ2-1; 9 bases are shared with TRBD2. Sequences were obtained from cord blood. The chain's CDR3 is CASSSLLFAGGHNEQFF. As DNA, the CDR3 is TGTGCCAGCAGCTCCCTCTTATTTGCGGGAGGGCACAATGAGCAGTTCTTC.